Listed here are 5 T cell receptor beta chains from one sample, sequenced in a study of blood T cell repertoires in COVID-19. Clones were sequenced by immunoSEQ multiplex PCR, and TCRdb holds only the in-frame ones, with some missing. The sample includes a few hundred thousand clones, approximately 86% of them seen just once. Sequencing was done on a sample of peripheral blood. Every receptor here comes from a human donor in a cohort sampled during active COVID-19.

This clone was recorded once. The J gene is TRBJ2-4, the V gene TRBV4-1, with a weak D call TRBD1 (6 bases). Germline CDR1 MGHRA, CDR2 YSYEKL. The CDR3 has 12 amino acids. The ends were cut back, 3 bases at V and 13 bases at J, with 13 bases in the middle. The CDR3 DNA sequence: TGCGCCAGCAGCCAGGGCACAGGGAGCCAGTACTTC. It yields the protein CASSQGTGSQYF.

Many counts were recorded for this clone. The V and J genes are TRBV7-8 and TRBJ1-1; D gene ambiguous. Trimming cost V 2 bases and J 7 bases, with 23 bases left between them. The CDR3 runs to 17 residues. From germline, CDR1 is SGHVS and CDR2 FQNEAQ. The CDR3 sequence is CASSLKDPEGLLNEAFF. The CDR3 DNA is TGTGCCAGCAGCTTAAAAGATCCGGAGGGTCTACTCAATGAAGCTTTCTTT.

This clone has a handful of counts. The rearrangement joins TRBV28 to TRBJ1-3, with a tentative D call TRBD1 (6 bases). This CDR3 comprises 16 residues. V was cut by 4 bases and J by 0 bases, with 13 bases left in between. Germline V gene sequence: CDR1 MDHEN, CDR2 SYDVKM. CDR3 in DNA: TGTGCCAGCAGTTCGGACAGCCTCCCCTCTGGAAACACCATATATTTT. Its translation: CASSSDSLPSGNTIYF.

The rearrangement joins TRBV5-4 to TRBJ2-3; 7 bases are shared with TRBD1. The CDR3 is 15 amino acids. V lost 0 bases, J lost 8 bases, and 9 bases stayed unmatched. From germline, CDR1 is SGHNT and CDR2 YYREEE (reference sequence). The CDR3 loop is CASSLGRQGGGTQYF. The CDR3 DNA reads TGTGCCAGCAGCTTGGGGAGACAGGGTGGAGGTACGCAGTATTTT.

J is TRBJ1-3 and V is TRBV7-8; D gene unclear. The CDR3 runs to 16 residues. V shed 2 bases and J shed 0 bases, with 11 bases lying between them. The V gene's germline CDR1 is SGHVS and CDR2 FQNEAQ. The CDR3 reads CASSLSTPVSGNTIYF. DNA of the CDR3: TGTGCCAGCAGCTTATCCACCCCAGTCTCTGGAAACACCATATATTTT.